This T cell receptor (beta chain) appears in the sequencing data of a study of T cells in Graves' hyperthyroidism and ophthalmopathy. Overall study findings and caveats: In the blood, most expanded thyroid clonotypes above 0.001 appeared as well.

RNA transcripts were the template for amplifying TCR beta CDR3 regions. TCR CDR3 underwent first-round RT-PCR with the HTBI primer set. TCRdb re-analysed the multiplex PCR reads in MiXCR, keeping a single row per CDR3 protein. The data show approximately 500,000 distinct CDR3 sequences, about half seen once. Aged 18 to 65, the patients had hyperthyroidism that was newly diagnosed and had lasted under 2 months. Each diagnosis drew on symptoms, thyroxine, TRAb, thyroid ultrasound and orbital computed tomography findings. This clonotype was found many times. The antigen remains undetermined. This CDR3 contains 13 residues. CDR1 is MNHEY and CDR2 is SMNVEV in the germline V gene (reference sequence). V shed 6 bases and J 0 bases; nucleotides not matched to a gene: 1.

The receptor comes from a young woman with Graves' hyperthyroidism. Sample: peripheral blood or thyroid tissue (not recorded which). This sequence joins TRBV27 and TRBJ2-5; 7 positions agree with TRBD1. CDR3 coding DNA: TGTGCCAGCAGGACAGGGAACCAAGAGACCCAGTACTTC. This translates into CASRTGNQETQYF.